A single T cell receptor beta chain is shown here with its context. Clones were sequenced by immunoSEQ multiplex PCR, and TCRdb holds only the in-frame ones, with some missing. The sample lists 2,500 or so clones; 25% to 30% were seen once. This sample stems from a study of sequential checkpoint blockade in melanoma. Study summary: DNA from 91 pretreatment tumor samples underwent TCRβ immunosequencing. Matched biopsies came pretreatment and at week 13 for 20 to 25 patients.

Specified treatment: randomized to nivolumab then ipilimumab (arm A) or the reverse (arm B). The germline V gene encodes CDR1 SGHRS and CDR2 YFSETQ. The germline V and J ends were trimmed by 3 bases and 1 base, with 8 bases remaining between them. The CDR3 is 14 amino acids. Source: tumor tissue (inferred from file names), taken from a patient given nivolumab and ipilimumab in sequence. The chain employs TRBV5-1 and TRBJ1-5; no firm D call. The sequence was collected from a human donor with melanoma. This CDR3 is CASSSGESNQPQHF. CDR3 DNA sequence: TGCGCCAGCAGCTCCGGGGAGAGCAATCAGCCCCAGCATTTT. Full variable domain (outside the CDR3, taken from reference TRBV5-1 and TRBJ1-5): KAGVTQTPRYLIKTRGQQVTLSCSPISGHRSVSWYQQTPGQGLQFLFEYFSETQRNKGNFPGRFSGRQFSNSRSEMNVSTLELGDSALYLCASSSGESNQPQHFGDGTRLSIL.